This T cell receptor beta chain is from a study of cytomegalovirus exposure and HLA in healthy donors. Study in general: The 120 or so validation repertoires used a platform that matched the one used for the approximately 610 first-cohort repertoires, as a later analysis reported.

On this clone: The antigen remains unidentified.

Study-wide points: According to the study, 160 or so TCR beta chains were cytomegalovirus-associated.

Separation from the roughly 670-subject first cohort characterized the approximately 120-subject validation cohort, to which the donors belonged. CDR3 length equals 12 residues. Germline lookup yields CDR1 ENHRY and CDR2 SYGVKD. V lost 7 bases and J lost 5, with 8 bases in between. Measured with immunoSEQ multiplex PCR; TCRdb has only the in-frame clones, and not every one. Of over 200,000 clones in the sample, roughly 85% were seen once. This TCR was sampled from a woman aged 18 to 35 in good health and CMV-seronegative. Sequences were obtained from PBMCs. This rearrangement joins TRBV10-3 to TRBJ2-2, with D possibly TRBD2 on 5 matching bases. The CDR3 reads CAINRGTGELFF. The CDR3 DNA reads as TGTGCCATCAACCGGGGTACCGGGGAGCTGTTTTTT.